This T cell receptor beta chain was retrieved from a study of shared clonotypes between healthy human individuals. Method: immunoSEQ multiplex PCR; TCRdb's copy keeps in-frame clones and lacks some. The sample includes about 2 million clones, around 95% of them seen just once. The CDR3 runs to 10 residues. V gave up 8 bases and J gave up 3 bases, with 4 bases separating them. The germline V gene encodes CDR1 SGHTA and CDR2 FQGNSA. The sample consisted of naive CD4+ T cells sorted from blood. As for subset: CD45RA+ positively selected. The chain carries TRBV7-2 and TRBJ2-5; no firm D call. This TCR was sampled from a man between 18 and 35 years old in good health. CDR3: CASGEETQYF. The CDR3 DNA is TGTGCCAGCGGGGAAGAGACCCAGTACTTC.